This entry lists 31 T cell receptor beta chains sequenced from one sample in a study of T cell responses to AZD1222 COVID-19 vaccine. Clones were read by immunoSEQ multiplex PCR, and TCRdb kept only the in-frame ones, dropping some. The sample includes 100,000 to 120,000 clones, approximately 94% of them seen just once. This material consisted of peripheral blood, taken 28 days after the second AZD1222 dose. These receptors came from an adult who received the AZD1222 COVID-19 vaccine.

The chain is built from TRBV2 and TRBJ1-2; a weak D match, TRBD1 (5 bases). V was cut by 3 bases and J by 3 bases, with 14 bases left in between. CDR3 length equals 15 residues. Germline CDR1 is SNHLY and CDR2 is FYNNEI. The CDR3 is CASSDRVDSYYGYTF. CDR3 in DNA: TGTGCCAGCAGTGACAGGGTCGACAGTTACTATGGCTACACCTTC.

The chain recombines TRBV18 with TRBJ2-1; D tentatively reads TRBD1 or TRBD2 (5 bases each). The V end lost 7 bases, the J end lost 5 bases, and 18 bases lay between the germline ends. CDR3 size: 15 residues. Germline-derived CDR1 and CDR2 are KGHSH and LQKENI. The chain's CDR3 is CASYSGATSHNEQFF. The CDR3 DNA reads TGTGCCAGCTACTCCGGGGCAACGTCCCACAATGAGCAGTTCTTC.

The CDR3 nucleotides are TGTGCCAGCAGCTTGGTGACAGGGACGTACCAAGAGACCCAGTACTTC. It codes for CASSLVTGTYQETQYF. The V call is TRBV5-6, the J call TRBJ2-5; 7 bases map to TRBD1. The junction had 5 bases not matched to a gene; V was cut back by 0 bases and J by 0 bases. Germline V gives CDR1 SGHDT, CDR2 YYEEEE. The CDR3 is made up of 16 amino acids.

V gene TRBV5-1 combines with J gene TRBJ1-5; weak D call: TRBD1 (5 bases). There are 13 residues in the CDR3. The V end lost 4 bases, the J end lost 6 bases, and 11 bases lay between the germline ends. Germline CDR1 SGHRS, CDR2 YFSETQ. CDR3 sequence: CASSLVGGQPQHF. CDR3 coding DNA: TGCGCCAGCAGCCTCGTGGGGGGTCAGCCCCAGCATTTT.

The chain combines TRBV7-6 with TRBJ1-6; D not certain. The CDR3 is 22 residues long. CDR1 is SGHVS and CDR2 is FNYEAQ in the germline V gene. V was shortened by 5 bases and J by 0 bases, with 29 bases between the two germline ends. CDR3 DNA sequence: TGTGCCAGCAGCCGGTTCGTTATAAACCCCAGCAGCCGGAGCTCCTATAATTCACCCCTCCACTTT. This translates into CASSRFVINPSSRSSYNSPLHF.

V is TRBV5-4 and J is TRBJ2-2, with D maybe TRBD1 (5 bases). Germline V gene lookup returns CDR1 SGHNT and CDR2 YYREEE (reference sequence). The CDR3 consists of 13 residues. Trimming pared 1 base from V and 6 bases from J, leaving 7 bases between. CDR3 loop: CASSLRGPGELFF. The CDR3 DNA reads as TGTGCCAGCAGCTTGAGGGGTCCCGGGGAGCTGTTTTTT.

This chain uses TRBV20-1 with TRBJ1-6; D ambiguous. CDR1 is DFQATT and CDR2 is SNEGSKA in the germline V gene (reference sequence). Trimming removed 3 bases at V and 13 bases at J, with 7 bases between. This CDR3 spans 10 amino acids. For the CDR3, the DNA is TGCAGTGCTAGGGGAATCCCCCTCCACTTT. Its translation: CSARGIPLHF.

The rearrangement links TRBV7-9 to TRBJ1-2; TRBD1 might be the D (6 bases). Trimming removed 5 bases from V and 4 bases from J, with 20 bases in between. There are 16 residues in the CDR3. The germline V gene has CDR1 SEHNR and CDR2 FQNEAQ (reference sequence). CDR3 in amino acids: CASSPPGHLISYGYTF. The CDR3 DNA reads as TGTGCCAGCAGCCCACCGGGACACCTAATCTCCTATGGCTACACCTTC.

This clone has a single count. V and J are TRBV7-9 and TRBJ1-1; D call uncertain. This CDR3 is 15 amino acids long. Germline V lookup: CDR1 SEHNR, CDR2 FQNEAQ (reference sequence). The V end lost 2 bases, the J end lost 1 base, and 11 bases lay between the germline ends. The CDR3 nucleotides read TGTGCCAGCAGCTTAAGGAGGCTGAGGAACACTGAAGCTTTCTTT. It translates to CASSLRRLRNTEAFF.

The chain combines TRBV6-5 with TRBJ1-1; perhaps TRBD1 as D (5 bases). Trimming shortened V by 6 bases and J by 0 bases, and 14 bases separated the two germline ends. Per the germline V gene, CDR1 is MNHEY and CDR2 is SVGAGI. CDR3 length: 15 amino acids. The CDR3: CASRVTGPLNTEAFF. In DNA, the CDR3 is TGTGCCAGCAGAGTTACGGGACCGTTGAACACTGAAGCTTTCTTT.

Regarding this clone: Within the sample, other DNA sequences also encode this same CDR3. The rearrangement joins TRBV15 to TRBJ1-2; no firm D call. Between the trimmed V and J ends, which lost 1 base and 2 bases, there was a span of 8 bases. Germline V gene sequence: CDR1 LNHNV, CDR2 YYDKDF (reference sequence). The CDR3 has 14 residues. The CDR3 here is CATSRGTGNYGYTF. The DNA of the CDR3 is TGTGCCACCAGCAGAGGGACGGGAAACTATGGCTACACCTTC.

V gene TRBV5-1 combines with J gene TRBJ2-7; D might be TRBD2 (6 bases). Trimming left V 0 bases short and J 6 bases short, with 10 bases between. Germline V lookup: CDR1 SGHRS, CDR2 YFSETQ. CDR3 length: 13 amino acids. This chain's CDR3 is CASSLVGLLEQYF. The CDR3 bases are TGCGCCAGCAGCTTGGTGGGACTCCTCGAGCAGTACTTC.

V usage is TRBV7-2 and J usage is TRBJ1-1; 8 bases agree with TRBD1. The germline gives CDR1 SGHTA, CDR2 FQGNSA. This CDR3 spans 13 amino acids. V lost 5 bases, J lost 4 bases, and 3 bases stayed unmatched. In DNA form, the CDR3 reads TGTGCCAGCAGCAGCGACAGGGGCACTGAAGCTTTCTTT. Translation: CASSSDRGTEAFF.

The V gene is TRBV3-1 (or the pseudogene TRBV3-2), the J gene TRBJ1-1; D is undetermined. The germline V gene encodes CDR1 LGHDT and CDR2 YNNKEL (reference sequence). Trimming took 3 bases from V and 5 from J, leaving 16 bases between them. This CDR3 is 15 amino acids long. The CDR3 DNA reads TGTGCCAGCAGCCAGACTCCCGCGGTATTAACTGAAGCTTTCTTT. Encoded protein: CASSQTPAVLTEAFF.

The chain couples TRBV20-1 to TRBJ1-2; D is ambiguous. Germline CDR1 reads DFQATT; CDR2 reads SNEGSKA (reference sequence). There are 15 residues in the CDR3. Trimming took off 3 bases at V and 8 bases at J, with 22 bases between the two ends. The CDR3 nucleotides are TGCAGTGCTAGTCGCTATGAACTGGGGTCGGGCGGCTACACCTTC. Residues: CSASRYELGSGGYTF.

V and J are TRBV19 and TRBJ1-2, with D unresolved. V shed 0 bases and J shed 4 bases, with 15 bases lying between them. CDR1 is LNHDA, CDR2 SQIVND, per germline (reference sequence). The CDR3 sequence is 16 residues long. CDR3 amino acids: CASSIDRGRTRYGYTF. In DNA form, the CDR3 reads TGTGCCAGTAGTATAGATAGAGGACGGACCCGCTATGGCTACACCTTC.

This clone was seen more than once but under ten times. The gene calls are TRBV29-1 and TRBJ1-3; TRBD1 aligns across 7 bases. Trimming took 4 bases from V and 2 from J; bases not matched to a gene: 5. Germline CDR1 is SQVTM and CDR2 is ANQGSEA. This CDR3 spans 14 amino acids. This CDR3 is CSVAGGDPGNTIYF. The CDR3 DNA sequence: TGCAGCGTTGCAGGGGGTGATCCTGGAAACACCATATATTTT. The complete variable domain, with remaining parts taken from reference TRBV29-1 and TRBJ1-3, reads SAVISQKPSRDICQRGTSLTIQCQVDSQVTMMFWYRQQPGQSLTLIATANQGSEATYESGFVIDKFPISRPNLTFSTLTVSNMSPEDSSIYLCSVAGGDPGNTIYFGEGSWLTVV.

The gene calls are TRBV10-3 and TRBJ2-7; 7 nucleotides agree with TRBD1. The CDR3 has 15 amino acids. V lost 3 bases to trimming and J lost 3 bases; unmatched junction nucleotides: 8. Germline loops: CDR1 ENHRY, CDR2 SYGVKD. The CDR3 bases are TGTGCCATCAGTGATGCCGGGACAGCTATCTACGAGCAGTACTTC. Translated: CAISDAGTAIYEQYF.

This chain links TRBV30 with TRBJ1-2; perhaps TRBD1 as D (5 bases). This CDR3 has 12 residues. Germline assignment: CDR1 GTSNPN and CDR2 SVGIG (reference sequence). V lost 0 bases and J lost 7, with 9 bases in between. The CDR3 here is CAWSVAGGGYTF. As DNA, the CDR3 is TGTGCCTGGAGTGTGGCGGGGGGTGGCTACACCTTC. The whole variable domain, filled in from reference TRBV30 and TRBJ1-2, reads SQTIHQWPATLVQPVGSPLSLECTVEGTSNPNLYWYRQAAGRGLQLLFYSVGIGQISSEVPQNLSASRPQDRQFILSSKKLLLSDSGFYLCAWSVAGGGYTFGSGTRLTVV.

The V and J genes are TRBV2 and TRBJ1-1; TRBD1 is a possible D gene (6 bases). The germline gives CDR1 SNHLY, CDR2 FYNNEI. The V and J ends lost 4 bases and 4 bases respectively, with 10 bases between them. The CDR3 is 13 amino acids. For the CDR3, the DNA is TGTGCCAGCAGTGCAACAGGGAGCACTGAAGCTTTCTTT. This encodes CASSATGSTEAFF.

V usage is TRBV2 and J usage is TRBJ1-5; D call uncertain. The V end lost 5 bases, the J end lost 6 bases, and 11 bases lay between the germline ends. The V gene's germline CDR1 is SNHLY and CDR2 FYNNEI. The CDR3 extends over 13 amino acids. The CDR3 bases are TGTGCCAGCAGTCCGGGGAATGTTCAGCCCCAGCATTTT. This encodes CASSPGNVQPQHF.

This chain connects TRBV19 to TRBJ2-5; unclear D gene. V lost 1 base and J lost 6, with 3 bases in between. The CDR3 length is 11 residues. CDR1 and CDR2 from the germline V gene are LNHDA and SQIVND (reference sequence). The CDR3 sequence: CASSIGKTQYF. CDR3 DNA sequence: TGTGCCAGTAGTATAGGGAAGACCCAGTACTTC.

The chain is built from TRBV3-1 (or the pseudogene TRBV3-2) and TRBJ1-2; D is undetermined. The V gene lost 1 base and the J gene lost 5 bases, with 11 bases spanning the gap. From germline, CDR1 is LGHDT and CDR2 YNNKEL (reference sequence). The CDR3 has 14 amino acids. CDR3 DNA sequence: TGTGCCAGCAGCCAAGGACCCTCTGGATATGGCTACACCTTC. Translated: CASSQGPSGYGYTF.

The chain carries TRBV2 and TRBJ1-2; D remains unclear. The CDR3 runs to 11 residues. Germline-derived CDR1 and CDR2 are SNHLY and FYNNEI. The germline V and J ends were trimmed by 10 bases and 5 bases, with 11 bases remaining between them. CDR3 in DNA: TGTGCCACGTCGGCACGATATGGCTACACCTTC. Amino acids: CATSARYGYTF.

This clone was seen once. This rearrangement joins TRBV2 to TRBJ1-2; 9 bases are a match to TRBD1. Germline CDR1 and CDR2: SNHLY and FYNNEI. This CDR3 is built from 13 residues. V lost 8 bases to trimming and J lost 7 bases; unmatched junction nucleotides: 8. The CDR3 sequence: CASGYGQGSGYTF. The CDR3 DNA reads TGTGCCAGCGGTTACGGACAGGGGAGTGGCTACACCTTC. Full variable domain (rest looked up from reference TRBV2 and TRBJ1-2): EPEVTQTPSHQVTQMGQEVILRCVPISNHLYFYWYRQILGQKVEFLVSFYNNEISEKSEIFDDQFSVERPDGSNFTLKIRSTKLEDSAMYFCASGYGQGSGYTFGSGTRLTVV.

The chain carries TRBV5-1 and TRBJ2-2; TRBD2 agrees at 8 bases. V shed 1 base, J shed 4 bases, and the junction held 9 bases outside the gene matches. The CDR3 runs 17 residues. CDR1 is SGHRS, CDR2 YFSETQ, per germline. The CDR3 DNA follows: TGCGCCAGCAGCTTGTCCCCATCCGGGACTAGCACCGGGGAGCTGTTTTTT. It specifies CASSLSPSGTSTGELFF.

The rearrangement uses TRBV19 and TRBJ1-4; D gene unclear. Trimming pared 7 bases from V and 7 bases from J, leaving 13 bases between. CDR1 and CDR2 (germline): LNHDA, SQIVND (reference sequence). CDR3 length: 13 residues. The CDR3 region has the DNA TGTGCCAGTACCATTGATTCCGGTGAAAAACTGTTTTTT. Protein product: CASTIDSGEKLFF.

This chain uses TRBV4-1 with TRBJ2-1; D call uncertain. Germline V gives CDR1 MGHRA, CDR2 YSYEKL. This CDR3 spans 13 amino acids. Between the trimmed V and J ends, which lost 2 bases and 7 bases, there was a span of 9 bases. The CDR3 loop is CASSQFMGNEQFF. In DNA, the CDR3 is TGCGCCAGCAGCCAATTTATGGGGAATGAGCAGTTCTTC.

The chain has TRBV28 and TRBJ2-7, with D perhaps matching TRBD1 (6 bases). This CDR3 has 15 amino acids. Germline assignment: CDR1 MDHEN and CDR2 SYDVKM. V was pared by 7 bases and J by 2 bases, with 18 bases between. DNA for the CDR3: TGTGCCAGCATCCCGACGACAGGTCCTACCTACGAGCAGTACTTC. Encoded protein: CASIPTTGPTYEQYF.

CDR3 coding DNA: TGTGCCAGCTGCCGACAGGGAGGTCTTCTTAACACCGGGGAGCTGTTTTTT. This sequence encodes CASCRQGGLLNTGELFF. The V call is TRBV27, the J call TRBJ2-2; D might be TRBD1 (7 bases). V lost 8 bases and J 2 bases, leaving 21 bases between the germline ends. Germline V gene data show CDR1 as MNHEY and CDR2 as SMNVEV (reference sequence). The CDR3 extends over 17 amino acids.

As DNA, the CDR3 is TGTGCCAGCAGGGATCCCTACGAGCAGTACTTC. It encodes CASRDPYEQYF. The chain combines TRBV6-5 with TRBJ2-7, with D uncertain. The CDR3 sequence is 11 residues long. Germline V gene lookup returns CDR1 MNHEY and CDR2 SVGAGI. Between the trimmed V and J ends, which lost 6 bases and 2 bases, there was a span of 5 bases.